This TCR beta chain was recorded in a study of response to subunit inactivated influenza vaccine. V was shortened by 3 bases and J by 2 bases, with 17 bases between the two germline ends. This CDR3 is built from 16 residues. Germline CDR1 SGHRS, CDR2 YFSETQ. One entry per CDR3 protein, called by TCRdb with MiXCR from the RT-PCR reads. Found here are some 570,000 distinct CDR3 sequences, about 10% of them singletons; the top ten hold about 10%. The sample also formed part of further work on T cells expressing NK-cell markers. From that report: Scientists made TCR beta cDNA using 5'RACE template switching with UMIs.

Sequencing was performed on PBMCs from blood, taken on the day of vaccination. The V gene is TRBV5-1, the J gene TRBJ2-5; a weak D match, TRBD1 (5 bases). This clonotype was sampled from a man aged 50-60 years who received an inactivated influenza vaccine. Here the CDR3 DNA reads TGCGCCAGCAGCTCCAACGTAGGGGTTCCGCAAGAGACCCAGTACTTC. Its protein product is CASSSNVGVPQETQYF.